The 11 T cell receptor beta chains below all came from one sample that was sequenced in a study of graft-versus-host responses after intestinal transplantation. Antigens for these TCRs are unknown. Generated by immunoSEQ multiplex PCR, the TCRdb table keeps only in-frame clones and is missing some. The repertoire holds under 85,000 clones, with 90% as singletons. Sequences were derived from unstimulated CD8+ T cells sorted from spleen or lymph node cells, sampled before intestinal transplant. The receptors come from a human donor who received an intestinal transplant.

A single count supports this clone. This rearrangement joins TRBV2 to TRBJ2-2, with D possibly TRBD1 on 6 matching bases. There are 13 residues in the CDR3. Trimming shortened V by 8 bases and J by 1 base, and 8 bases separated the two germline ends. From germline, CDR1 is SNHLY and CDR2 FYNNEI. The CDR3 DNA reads TGTGCCAGCGGGACACAGAACACCGGGGAGCTGTTTTTT. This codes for CASGTQNTGELFF.

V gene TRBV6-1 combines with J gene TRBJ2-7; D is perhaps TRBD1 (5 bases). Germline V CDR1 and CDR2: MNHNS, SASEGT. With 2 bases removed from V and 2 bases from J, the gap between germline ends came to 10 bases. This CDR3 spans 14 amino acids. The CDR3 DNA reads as TGTGCCAGCAGTGAAAAGGGGCCGACCTACGAGCAGTACTTC. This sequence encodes CASSEKGPTYEQYF.

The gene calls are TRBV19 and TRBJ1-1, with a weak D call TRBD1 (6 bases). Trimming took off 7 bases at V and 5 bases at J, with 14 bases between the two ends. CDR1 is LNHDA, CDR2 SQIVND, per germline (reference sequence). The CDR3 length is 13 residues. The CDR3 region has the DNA TGTGCCAGTATGGCGGGGGCAGTTACTGAAGCTTTCTTT. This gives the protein CASMAGAVTEAFF. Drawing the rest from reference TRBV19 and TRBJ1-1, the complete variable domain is DGGITQSPKYLFRKEGQNVTLSCEQNLNHDAMYWYRQDPGQGLRLIYYSQIVNDFQKGDIAEGYSVSREKKESFPLTVTSAQKNPTAFYLCASMAGAVTEAFFGQGTRLTVV.

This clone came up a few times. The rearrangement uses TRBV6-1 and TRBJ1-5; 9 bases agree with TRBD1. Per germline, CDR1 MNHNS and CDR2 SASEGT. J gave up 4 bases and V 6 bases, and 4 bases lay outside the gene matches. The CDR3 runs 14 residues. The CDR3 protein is CASSGTGTNQPQHF. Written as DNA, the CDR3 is TGTGCCAGCAGCGGGACAGGGACGAATCAGCCCCAGCATTTT.

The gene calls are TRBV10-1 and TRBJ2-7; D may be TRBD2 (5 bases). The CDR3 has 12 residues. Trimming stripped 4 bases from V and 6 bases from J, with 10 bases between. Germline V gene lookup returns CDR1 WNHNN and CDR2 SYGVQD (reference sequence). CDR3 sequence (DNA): TGCGCCAGCAGTGGGGAGAGAGGCGAGCAGTACTTC. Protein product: CASSGERGEQYF.

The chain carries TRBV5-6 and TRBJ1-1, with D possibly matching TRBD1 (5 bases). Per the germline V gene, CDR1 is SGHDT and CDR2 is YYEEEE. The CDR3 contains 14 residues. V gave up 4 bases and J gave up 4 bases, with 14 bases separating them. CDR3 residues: CASSLGGAATEAFF. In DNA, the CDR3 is TGTGCCAGCAGCCTGGGCGGGGCTGCCACTGAAGCTTTCTTT. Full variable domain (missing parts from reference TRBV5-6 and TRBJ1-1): DAGVTQSPTHLIKTRGQQVTLRCSPKSGHDTVSWYQQALGQGPQFIFQYYEEEERQRGNFPDRFSGHQFPNYSSELNVNALLLGDSALYLCASSLGGAATEAFFGQGTRLTVV.

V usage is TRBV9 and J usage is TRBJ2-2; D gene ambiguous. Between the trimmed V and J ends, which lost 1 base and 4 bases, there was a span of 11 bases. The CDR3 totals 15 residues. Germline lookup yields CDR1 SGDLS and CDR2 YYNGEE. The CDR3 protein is CASSVRSATTGELFF. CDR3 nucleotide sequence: TGTGCCAGCAGCGTACGTTCAGCGACCACCGGGGAGCTGTTTTTT.

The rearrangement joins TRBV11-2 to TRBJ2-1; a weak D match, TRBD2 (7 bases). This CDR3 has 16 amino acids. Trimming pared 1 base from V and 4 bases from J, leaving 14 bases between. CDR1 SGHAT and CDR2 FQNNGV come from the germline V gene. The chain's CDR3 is CASSLVAGAGYNEQFF. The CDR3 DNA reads TGTGCCAGCAGCTTAGTCGCGGGGGCCGGATACAATGAGCAGTTCTTC.

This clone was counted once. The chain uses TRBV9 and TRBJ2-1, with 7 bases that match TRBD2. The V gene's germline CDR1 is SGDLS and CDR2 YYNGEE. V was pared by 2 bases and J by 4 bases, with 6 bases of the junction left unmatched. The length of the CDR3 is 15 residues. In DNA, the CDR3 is TGTGCCAGCAGCGTGAGCGGGGTGACATACAATGAGCAGTTCTTC. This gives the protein CASSVSGVTYNEQFF.

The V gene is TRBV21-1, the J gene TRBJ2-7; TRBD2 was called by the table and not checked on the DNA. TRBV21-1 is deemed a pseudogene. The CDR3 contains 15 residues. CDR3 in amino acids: CASSQRSYRDYEQYF. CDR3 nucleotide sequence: TGTGCCAGCAGCCAAAGGTCCTATCGGGACTACGAGCAGTACTTC.

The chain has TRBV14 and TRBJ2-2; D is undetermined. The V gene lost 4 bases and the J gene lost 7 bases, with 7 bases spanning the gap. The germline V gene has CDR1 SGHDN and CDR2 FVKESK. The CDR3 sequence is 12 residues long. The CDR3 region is CASSRAFGELFF. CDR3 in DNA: TGTGCCAGCAGCCGCGCGTTCGGGGAGCTGTTTTTT.